This entry lists 26 T cell receptor beta chains sequenced from one sample in a study of blood T cell repertoires in COVID-19. Assay: immunoSEQ multiplex PCR; the TCRdb copy retains only in-frame clones and omits some. The sample gives some 45,000 clones, over 75% of which show up once; 11% to 15% is in the top ten. What was sequenced was peripheral blood. The receptor source for this set is a human donor in a cohort sampled during active COVID-19.

This clone was seen a single time. The genes are TRBV7-8 and TRBJ2-7; D may be TRBD1 (6 bases). Trimming pared 3 bases from V and 6 bases from J, leaving 18 bases between. The CDR3 sequence is 15 residues long. Germline V gene data show CDR1 as SGHVS and CDR2 as FQNEAQ. CDR3 loop: CASSFRQAAGGEQYF. Written as DNA, the CDR3 is TGTGCCAGCAGCTTCAGACAGGCGGCTGGCGGCGAGCAGTACTTC.

The chain uses TRBV19 and TRBJ2-3; 11 bases map to TRBD2. Germline lookup yields CDR1 LNHDA and CDR2 SQIVND (reference sequence). V dropped 5 bases and J dropped 0; count of bases not matched to a gene: 4. This CDR3 is built from 16 residues. Here the CDR3 reads CASSPTSGGSTDTQYF. Written as DNA, the CDR3 is TGTGCCAGTAGTCCTACTAGCGGGGGTAGCACAGATACGCAGTATTTT.

The rearrangement joins TRBV3-1 (or the pseudogene TRBV3-2) to TRBJ1-3, with TRBD1 matching over 7 bases. The CDR3 has 13 amino acids. The junction had 5 bases not matched to a gene; V was cut back by 6 bases and J by 6 bases. Germline CDR1 reads LGHDT; CDR2 reads YNNKEL (reference sequence). For the CDR3, the DNA is TGTGCCAGCAGACCAGACAGGGAAAACACCATATATTTT. Translated, it gives CASRPDRENTIYF.

The V call is TRBV28, the J call TRBJ1-5; TRBD1 might be the D (6 bases). The CDR3 length is 14 residues. Germline V gene lookup returns CDR1 MDHEN and CDR2 SYDVKM. Trimming removed 7 bases at V and 2 bases at J, with 12 bases between. The CDR3 region has the DNA TGTGCCAGCACACGACAGGCCCGCAATCAGCCCCAGCATTTT. Protein: CASTRQARNQPQHF.

The count of this clone is one. The V call is TRBV5-1, the J call TRBJ2-5, with 9 positions matching TRBD1. The J segment lost 4 bases and the V segment lost 4 bases, leaving 8 bases of the junction unmatched. Germline CDR1 is SGHRS and CDR2 is YFSETQ. This CDR3 comprises 15 residues. The chain's CDR3 is CASSEGTGRGETQYF. The CDR3 DNA sequence: TGCGCCAGCAGCGAAGGGACAGGGAGGGGAGAGACCCAGTACTTC. Full variable domain (remainder filled in from reference TRBV5-1 and TRBJ2-5): KAGVTQTPRYLIKTRGQQVTLSCSPISGHRSVSWYQQTPGQGLQFLFEYFSETQRNKGNFPGRFSGRQFSNSRSEMNVSTLELGDSALYLCASSEGTGRGETQYFGPGTRLLVL.

This clone is a singleton in its sample. The rearrangement joins TRBV5-1 to TRBJ2-2; perhaps TRBD1 as D (5 bases). The germline CDR1 and CDR2 sequences are SGHRS and YFSETQ. This CDR3 is built from 15 residues. Trimming removed 4 bases at V and 6 bases at J, with 16 bases between. CDR3 in DNA: TGCGCCAGCAGCCTGGGGCTCGAAGGGGCCGGGGAGCTGTTTTTT. Translated, it gives CASSLGLEGAGELFF.

The rearrangement uses TRBV2 and TRBJ1-6; D gene unclear. V was clipped by 8 bases and J by 0 bases, with 11 bases between them. The germline V gene encodes CDR1 SNHLY and CDR2 FYNNEI. The CDR3 runs 15 residues. CDR3 sequence reads: CASLSRSSYNSPLHF. The CDR3 DNA is TGTGCCAGCCTCAGCCGGAGCTCCTATAATTCACCCCTCCACTTT.

The rearrangement joins TRBV3-1 (or the pseudogene TRBV3-2) to TRBJ2-3; D is uncertain. CDR3 size: 14 residues. Germline lookup yields CDR1 LGHDT and CDR2 YNNKEL (reference sequence). V lost 4 bases and J 3 bases, leaving 11 bases between the germline ends. The CDR3 loop reads CASSPPRNTDTQYF. The CDR3 DNA reads as TGTGCCAGCAGCCCCCCGCGGAATACAGATACGCAGTATTTT.

The table lists this clone with a count of one. This chain uses TRBV5-1 with TRBJ2-3, with D maybe TRBD1 (6 bases). Germline loops: CDR1 SGHRS, CDR2 YFSETQ. This CDR3 comprises 17 residues. Trimming pared 0 bases from V and 1 base from J, leaving 15 bases between. The DNA for the CDR3 is TGCGCCAGCAGCTTGGTGTCAGGGGAGCCAGGCACAGATACGCAGTATTTT. It yields the protein CASSLVSGEPGTDTQYF.

Here the CDR3 DNA reads TGTGCCAGCAGTGGACAGGGCCCTACGACAGATACGCAGTATTTT. This sequence encodes CASSGQGPTTDTQYF. The rearrangement joins TRBV2 to TRBJ2-3; 7 bases match TRBD1. The V gene's germline CDR1 is SNHLY and CDR2 FYNNEI. With V trimmed by 4 bases and J by 3 bases, 7 bases remained unmatched. The CDR3 spans 15 residues.

The chain couples TRBV5-5 to TRBJ2-7; D is undetermined. Trimming stripped 4 bases from V and 3 bases from J, with 11 bases between. Germline CDR1 SGHKS, CDR2 YYEKEE (reference sequence). The CDR3 is made up of 13 amino acids. CDR3 DNA: TGTGCCAGCAGCCCGACTCCCAGCTACGAGCAGTACTTC. This codes for CASSPTPSYEQYF.

The chain uses TRBV5-1 and TRBJ1-4; the match to TRBD1 covers 10 bases. The germline gives CDR1 SGHRS, CDR2 YFSETQ. This CDR3 has 16 residues. Losses at the gene ends were 0 bases for V and 2 bases for J; bases not matched to a gene: 1. The CDR3 coding sequence is TGCGCCAGCAGCTTGGAGGGACAGGGGACTAATGAAAAACTGTTTTTT. It codes for CASSLEGQGTNEKLFF.

The chain employs TRBV7-2 and TRBJ2-7; 7 bases are shared with TRBD1. V shed 5 bases and J 4 bases; nucleotides not matched to a gene: 11. Germline V gene sequence: CDR1 SGHTA, CDR2 FQGNSA. The CDR3 has 15 amino acids. CDR3 sequence (DNA): TGTGCCAGCAGCCCGGCCGGGACAGTTTCTTACGAGCAGTACTTC. The encoded protein is CASSPAGTVSYEQYF.

This clone was seen only a few times. The chain carries TRBV9 and TRBJ2-3, with a possible D match to TRBD2 (5 bases). The CDR3 runs 16 residues. Germline lookup yields CDR1 SGDLS and CDR2 YYNGEE. Deletions cut 0 bases from V and 2 bases from J, with 13 bases between. This chain's CDR3 is CASSVAGNSDTDTQYF. CDR3 nucleotide sequence: TGTGCCAGCAGCGTAGCTGGGAATAGCGACACAGATACGCAGTATTTT.

The chain is built from TRBV28 and TRBJ1-4; TRBD1 agrees at 8 bases. The CDR3 extends over 15 amino acids. V dropped 4 bases and J dropped 7; count of bases not matched to a gene: 8. The germline CDR1 and CDR2 sequences are MDHEN and SYDVKM. CDR3 sequence: CASSSSGTGIEKLFF. The DNA for the CDR3 is TGTGCCAGCAGTTCTTCCGGGACAGGAATTGAAAAACTGTTTTTT.

This clone appeared a few times. V and J are TRBV3-1 (or the pseudogene TRBV3-2) and TRBJ2-7; D might be TRBD2 (6 bases). The CDR3 covers 15 residues. V lost 3 bases, J lost 3 bases, and 15 bases lay in between. CDR1 and CDR2 (germline): LGHDT, YNNKEL (reference sequence). CDR3 amino acids: CASSHLRGLSYEQYF. CDR3 coding DNA: TGTGCCAGCAGCCATCTCCGGGGACTTAGCTACGAGCAGTACTTC.

J is TRBJ1-6 and V is TRBV25-1; D is uncertain. V shed 4 bases and J shed 4 bases, with 2 bases lying between them. Germline CDR1 reads MGHDK; CDR2 reads SYGVNS. The CDR3 extends over 12 amino acids. In DNA form, the CDR3 reads TGTGCCAGCAGTGCTTATAATTCACCCCTCCACTTT. Residues: CASSAYNSPLHF.

The chain joins TRBV5-6 to TRBJ2-7; perhaps TRBD2 as D (6 bases). The CDR3 sequence is 14 residues long. The germline gives CDR1 SGHDT, CDR2 YYEEEE. The V and J ends lost 3 bases and 6 bases respectively, with 16 bases between them. CDR3 region: CASSSNRGLSEQYF. DNA of the CDR3: TGTGCCAGCAGCTCCAACCGGGGGTTGTCCGAGCAGTACTTC.

The genes are TRBV3-1 (or the pseudogene TRBV3-2) and TRBJ2-7; 10 nucleotides line up with TRBD2. V was pared by 5 bases and J by 3 bases, with 7 bases of the junction left unmatched. The CDR3 has 15 amino acids. Looked up from germline, CDR1 is LGHDT and CDR2 is YNNKEL (reference sequence). CDR3 region: CASSTLAGERYEQYF. For the CDR3, the DNA is TGTGCCAGCAGCACTCTAGCGGGAGAACGCTACGAGCAGTACTTC.

The chain couples TRBV3-1 (or the pseudogene TRBV3-2) to TRBJ2-5; 9 bases are shared with TRBD1. V gave up 1 base and J gave up 5 bases; unmatched junction bases: 8. Germline lookup yields CDR1 LGHDT and CDR2 YNNKEL (reference sequence). This CDR3 has 16 residues. The chain's CDR3 is CASSQGATGGGETQYF. In DNA form, the CDR3 reads TGTGCCAGCAGCCAAGGGGCAACAGGGGGCGGGGAGACCCAGTACTTC.

The chain recombines TRBV7-9 with TRBJ2-3; TRBD1 agrees at 9 bases. Germline-derived CDR1 and CDR2 are SEHNR and FQNEAQ (reference sequence). The CDR3 spans 12 residues. V lost 2 bases, J lost 10 bases, and 1 base stayed unmatched. The CDR3 sequence: CASSLWTGAQYF. CDR3 DNA: TGTGCCAGCAGCTTATGGACAGGGGCGCAGTATTTT.

This chain links TRBV19 with TRBJ2-3; a weak D match, TRBD2 (5 bases). V was trimmed by 2 bases and J by 2 bases, leaving 8 bases between them. There are 14 residues in the CDR3. Germline CDR1 and CDR2: LNHDA and SQIVND (reference sequence). The CDR3: CASSISADTDTQYF. CDR3 nucleotide sequence: TGTGCCAGTAGTATATCAGCGGACACAGATACGCAGTATTTT.

This clone was detected only a few times. This sequence joins TRBV2 and TRBJ2-1; 7 bases are a match to TRBD1. Germline lookup yields CDR1 SNHLY and CDR2 FYNNEI. J gave up 8 bases and V 6 bases, and 19 bases lay outside the gene matches. This CDR3 comprises 17 residues. CDR3 in amino acids: CASSEPRSKGGRDEQFF. DNA for the CDR3: TGTGCCAGCAGCGAGCCTCGGTCTAAAGGGGGCCGGGATGAGCAGTTCTTC.

In this sample, this clone turned up once. This chain links TRBV30 with TRBJ1-2; D possibly corresponds to TRBD1 (6 bases). Between the trimmed V and J ends, which lost 8 bases and 0 bases, there was a span of 13 bases. The CDR3 is made up of 13 amino acids. The germline CDR1 and CDR2 sequences are GTSNPN and SVGIG (reference sequence). The CDR3 DNA sequence: TGTGCCGCCGGGACACCCGCTAACTATGGCTACACCTTC. Its translation is CAAGTPANYGYTF.

The chain uses TRBV24-1 and TRBJ2-1; TRBD1 might be the D (6 bases). CDR3 size: 17 residues. Deletions cut 5 bases from V and 1 base from J, with 17 bases between. Germline CDR1 is KGHDR and CDR2 is SFDVKD. CDR3 sequence (DNA): TGTGCCACCAGTGCCCCACAGGGTCTGGGGTCCTACAATGAGCAGTTCTTC. This translates into CATSAPQGLGSYNEQFF.

This clone has just a few counts. The CDR3 region is CASSQEPGQGNEKLFF. CDR3 nucleotide sequence: TGTGCCAGCAGCCAGGAACCGGGACAGGGGAATGAAAAACTGTTTTTT. The rearrangement links TRBV4-2 to TRBJ1-4, with TRBD1 matching 10 bases. This CDR3 spans 16 amino acids. J lost 5 bases, V lost 3 bases, and 6 bases had no gene match. Germline-derived CDR1 and CDR2 are LGHNA and YNFKEQ.